This passage covers 30 T cell receptor beta chains from one sample sequenced in a study of blood T cell repertoires in COVID-19. Assay: immunoSEQ multiplex PCR; the TCRdb copy retains only in-frame clones and omits some. The table includes about 300,000 clones, approximately 92% detected once. The sample was peripheral blood. All receptors derive from a woman aged 30 to 39 with COVID-19, enrolled during active disease.

The rearrangement uses TRBV2 and TRBJ2-5; TRBD1 agrees at 8 bases. With V trimmed by 4 bases and J by 2 bases, 9 bases remained unmatched. The CDR3 is 16 amino acids. Germline V gene lookup returns CDR1 SNHLY and CDR2 FYNNEI. CDR3 residues: CASSGPDRARQETQYF. In nucleotides, the CDR3 is TGTGCCAGCAGTGGCCCGGACAGGGCCCGACAAGAGACCCAGTACTTC.

The chain recombines TRBV6-4 with TRBJ1-1, with TRBD1 matching 7 bases. Per the germline V gene, CDR1 is MRHNA and CDR2 is SNTAGT. The CDR3 extends over 16 amino acids. V lost 6 bases to trimming and J lost 0 bases; unmatched junction nucleotides: 10. The CDR3 DNA reads TGTGCCAGCAGCCCCGAGGGACAGTTCATGAACACTGAAGCTTTCTTT. Translation: CASSPEGQFMNTEAFF.

This clone is a singleton in its sample. The chain employs TRBV18 and TRBJ2-7, with D perhaps TRBD2 (5 bases). This CDR3 region has 14 residues. The V and J ends lost 1 base and 1 base respectively, with 8 bases between them. Germline-derived CDR1 and CDR2 are KGHSH and LQKENI. CDR3 in amino acids: CASSPLEGSYEQYF. The CDR3 nucleotides are TGTGCCAGCTCACCACTTGAGGGTTCCTACGAGCAGTACTTC.

The chain recombines TRBV6-5 with TRBJ1-5, with TRBD1 identical over 7 bases. This CDR3 region has 15 residues. Germline V gene sequence: CDR1 MNHEY, CDR2 SVGAGI. V was clipped by 6 bases and J by 6 bases; unmatched bases: 11. This CDR3 reads CASSPIEGAGQPQHF. The CDR3 nucleotides read TGTGCCAGCAGCCCCATTGAGGGGGCAGGTCAGCCCCAGCATTTT.

The rearrangement joins TRBV19 to TRBJ2-3; a possible D gene is TRBD1 (6 bases). The germline V and J ends were trimmed by 9 bases and 6 bases, with 16 bases remaining between them. Germline values: CDR1 LNHDA, CDR2 SQIVND (reference sequence). The CDR3 contains 13 residues. This chain's CDR3 is CASGPDGGDTQYF. CDR3 sequence (DNA): TGTGCCAGCGGCCCGGATGGGGGCGATACGCAGTATTTT.

V gene TRBV29-1 combines with J gene TRBJ2-7, with 8 bases aligning to TRBD1. The J segment lost 6 bases and the V segment lost 3 bases, leaving 4 bases of the junction unmatched. CDR1 and CDR2 from the germline V gene are SQVTM and ANQGSEA. The CDR3 runs 12 residues. The CDR3 loop reads CSVDRGHGEQYF. The CDR3 DNA reads as TGCAGCGTTGACAGGGGGCACGGCGAGCAGTACTTC.

The table lists this clone with a few counts. The chain has TRBV6-2 or TRBV6-3 and TRBJ2-1, with 7 positions matching TRBD1. Losses at the gene ends were 4 bases for V and 9 bases for J; bases not matched to a gene: 6. Germline V gene lookup returns CDR1 MNHEY and CDR2 SVGEGT. This CDR3 contains 13 residues. The CDR3 coding sequence is TGTGCCAGCAGTTCCCCGGGACAGCCTGAGCAGTTCTTC. Its protein product is CASSSPGQPEQFF.

This rearrangement joins TRBV30 to TRBJ1-1, with D maybe TRBD1 (6 bases). Germline-derived CDR1 and CDR2 are GTSNPN and SVGIG (reference sequence). V was clipped by 1 base and J by 4 bases, with 10 bases between them. The CDR3 is made up of 13 amino acids. CDR3 in amino acids: CAWSGAGATEAFF. For the CDR3, the DNA is TGTGCCTGGAGTGGGGCAGGGGCCACTGAAGCTTTCTTT.

The rearrangement joins TRBV28 to TRBJ2-2, with TRBD2 matching over 14 bases. This CDR3 has 17 amino acids. Germline V gene sequence: CDR1 MDHEN, CDR2 SYDVKM. J gave up 13 bases and V 6 bases, and 16 bases lay outside the gene matches. In nucleotides, the CDR3 is TGTGCCAGCAGCCCAGGCGGGACTAGCGGGAGCGTAGGTGGGCTGTTTTTT. Translated, it gives CASSPGGTSGSVGGLFF.

The chain combines TRBV5-4 with TRBJ2-1, with 11 bases that match TRBD2. Germline V gene sequence: CDR1 SGHNT, CDR2 YYREEE (reference sequence). V shed 1 base and J 7 bases; nucleotides not matched to a gene: 4. This CDR3 is 15 amino acids long. The CDR3 DNA follows: TGTGCCAGCAGCTTGATGATAGCGGGAGGGAATGAGCAGTTCTTC. Its protein is CASSLMIAGGNEQFF.

This chain joins TRBV6-6 and TRBJ2-7; 7 positions agree with TRBD2. This CDR3 comprises 15 residues. Germline lookup yields CDR1 MNHNY and CDR2 SVGAGI (reference sequence). Germline trimming cut 2 bases from V and 3 bases from J; bases unmatched to any gene: 7. The CDR3 region is CASSYGQGGFYEQYF. The CDR3 coding sequence is TGTGCCAGCAGTTACGGGCAGGGAGGGTTCTACGAGCAGTACTTC.

The chain joins TRBV9 to TRBJ2-7; 7 bases align to TRBD2. Trimming at V came to 0 bases and at J to 2 bases, leaving 5 bases not matched to a gene. Germline loops: CDR1 SGDLS, CDR2 YYNGEE. The CDR3 length is 15 residues. For the CDR3, the DNA is TGTGCCAGCAGCGTAGGGGCAGCGGGAACCTACGAGCAGTACTTC. Amino acids: CASSVGAAGTYEQYF.

The V call is TRBV18, the J call TRBJ1-6; 7 bases line up with TRBD1. The CDR3 sequence is 16 residues long. CDR1 is KGHSH, CDR2 LQKENI, per germline. Unmatched junction bases numbered 6, after V lost 2 bases and J lost 5 bases. The CDR3 DNA is TGTGCCAGCTCACCATTGGGGACAGAAAATAATTCACCCCTCCACTTT. It is translated as CASSPLGTENNSPLHF.

This rearrangement joins TRBV28 to TRBJ2-1; maybe TRBD2 (5 bases). The CDR3 extends over 12 amino acids. CDR1 MDHEN and CDR2 SYDVKM come from the germline V gene. V was cut by 5 bases and J by 8 bases, with 10 bases left in between. The CDR3 DNA follows: TGTGCCAGCAGTCTCGGGGTGGATGAGCAGTTCTTC. Its protein product is CASSLGVDEQFF.

This clone has only one observation. The gene calls are TRBV10-3 and TRBJ2-1, with TRBD2 as a possible D gene (6 bases). With 7 bases removed from V and 9 bases from J, the gap between germline ends came to 16 bases. From germline, CDR1 is ENHRY and CDR2 SYGVKD. CDR3 length: 13 amino acids. CDR3 region: CAITPGRESEQFF. In DNA form, the CDR3 reads TGTGCCATCACTCCGGGACGGGAGAGTGAGCAGTTCTTC.

The genes are TRBV30 and TRBJ2-1, with D possibly being TRBD2 (6 bases). The germline CDR1 and CDR2 sequences are GTSNPN and SVGIG (reference sequence). The V end was cut by 2 bases, the J end by 3 bases, with 14 bases between. The CDR3 spans 15 residues. For the CDR3, the DNA is TGTGCCTGGAGTCGAGGACTACACAACTACAATGAGCAGTTCTTC. This encodes CAWSRGLHNYNEQFF.

The rearrangement joins TRBV2 to TRBJ2-1; 7 bases line up with TRBD2. V was pared by 8 bases and J by 7 bases, with 8 bases of the junction left unmatched. Per germline, CDR1 SNHLY and CDR2 FYNNEI. This CDR3 spans 13 amino acids. The CDR3 coding sequence is TGTGCCAGCGGACGACTAGCAGGGAATGAGCAGTTCTTC. Translation: CASGRLAGNEQFF.

The chain recombines TRBV12-3 or TRBV12-4 with TRBJ1-2; maybe TRBD1 (5 bases). The CDR3 loop spans 12 amino acids. Trimming pared 6 bases from V and 3 bases from J, leaving 8 bases between. The CDR3 is CASSRVDYGYTF. The CDR3 bases are TGTGCCAGCAGCAGGGTCGACTATGGCTACACCTTC.

The rearrangement uses TRBV24-1 and TRBJ2-1, with D perhaps TRBD2 (6 bases). The germline V and J ends were trimmed by 7 bases and 5 bases, with 14 bases remaining between them. Germline-derived CDR1 and CDR2 are KGHDR and SFDVKD. The CDR3 totals 14 residues. CDR3 sequence (DNA): TGTGCCACCAGGGGGGACCCGGGGGACAATGAGCAGTTCTTC. Its protein product is CATRGDPGDNEQFF.

The genes are TRBV6-5 and TRBJ1-5, with a weak D call TRBD1 (5 bases). Trimming left V 6 bases short and J 3 bases short, with 9 bases between. Germline CDR1 MNHEY, CDR2 SVGAGI. The CDR3 contains 13 residues. CDR3 nucleotides: TGTGCCAGCAGGCGGGGCCTCAATCAGCCCCAGCATTTT. Protein: CASRRGLNQPQHF.

Details on this clone: One end of the junction varies from germline; a read error may be responsible. This sequence joins TRBV6-5 and TRBJ1-3; 7 nucleotides match TRBD1. Germline CDR1 is MNHEY and CDR2 is SVGAGI. The CDR3 is 16 amino acids. The DNA for the CDR3 is TGTGTCAGCAGTTACTCGACAGGGTGGTCTGGAAACACCATATATTTT. Its translation is CVSSYSTGWSGNTIYF.

This clone was seen once. Different DNA sequences within this sample yield the same CDR3. This rearrangement joins TRBV5-4 to TRBJ2-3; 11 nucleotides align to TRBD2. The J segment lost 3 bases and the V segment lost 1 base, leaving 1 base of the junction unmatched. Germline assignment: CDR1 SGHNT and CDR2 YYREEE (reference sequence). The length of the CDR3 is 15 residues. CDR3 DNA sequence: TGTGCCAGCAGCTTGACTAGCGGGAGTACAGATACGCAGTATTTT. This encodes CASSLTSGSTDTQYF.

The rearrangement uses TRBV3-1 (or the pseudogene TRBV3-2) and TRBJ2-1; weak D call: TRBD1 (5 bases). Trimming removed 6 bases from V and 9 bases from J, with 39 bases in between. The germline V gene encodes CDR1 LGHDT and CDR2 YNNKEL (reference sequence). CDR3 length equals 21 residues. The CDR3 nucleotides read TGTGCCAGCAGGGGTCTCGACGGAGTAAATCCCTACAATTCCAGGGTAGGTGAGCAGTTCTTC. Its translation is CASRGLDGVNPYNSRVGEQFF.

This rearrangement joins TRBV6-5 to TRBJ2-1; 12 bases agree with TRBD1. Unmatched junction bases numbered 10, after V lost 4 bases and J lost 9 bases. Germline V gives CDR1 MNHEY, CDR2 SVGAGI. CDR3 length: 16 amino acids. The CDR3 region has the DNA TGTGCCAGCAGTTCCCCCGGGACAGGGGGCAGGAGTGAGCAGTTCTTC. Residues: CASSSPGTGGRSEQFF.

V and J are TRBV15 and TRBJ1-1; 8 positions agree with TRBD1. J gave up 4 bases and V 5 bases, and 6 bases lay outside the gene matches. The CDR3 totals 14 residues. Per the germline V gene, CDR1 is LNHNV and CDR2 is YYDKDF (reference sequence). The CDR3 DNA reads as TGTGCCACCAGCGTAGATACAGGGGGCACTGAAGCTTTCTTT. Its translation: CATSVDTGGTEAFF.

The chain recombines TRBV5-4 with TRBJ1-2; possibly TRBD1 for D (5 bases). Between the trimmed V and J ends, which lost 1 base and 6 bases, there was a span of 10 bases. Germline values: CDR1 SGHNT, CDR2 YYREEE (reference sequence). CDR3 length: 13 residues. CDR3 sequence: CASSLSRVDGYTF. CDR3 nucleotides: TGTGCCAGCAGCTTGAGCAGGGTAGATGGCTACACCTTC.

There are a few counts of this clone. The chain recombines TRBV4-2 with TRBJ1-5; D unresolved. V was pared by 1 base and J by 6 bases, with 13 bases between. Germline lookup yields CDR1 LGHNA and CDR2 YNFKEQ. The CDR3 is made up of 15 amino acids. CDR3 DNA sequence: TGTGCCAGCAGCCAAGGAGGGCAGATCGGTCAGCCCCAGCATTTT. This translates into CASSQGGQIGQPQHF.

The V gene is TRBV3-1 (or the pseudogene TRBV3-2), the J gene TRBJ2-3, with a tentative D call TRBD2 (6 bases). Germline assignment: CDR1 LGHDT and CDR2 YNNKEL (reference sequence). Trimming stripped 0 bases from V and 4 bases from J, with 17 bases between. The CDR3 spans 17 residues. CDR3 sequence (DNA): TGTGCCAGCAGCCAAGATGGACGGGAGTATGTCGCAGATACGCAGTATTTT. Its translation is CASSQDGREYVADTQYF.

V and J are TRBV20-1 and TRBJ2-7; TRBD1 aligns across 9 bases. V shed 5 bases and J 8 bases; nucleotides not matched to a gene: 4. The CDR3 totals 11 residues. CDR1 is DFQATT and CDR2 is SNEGSKA in the germline V gene (reference sequence). The CDR3 nucleotides are TGCAGTGCTCCGTACAGGGGGCAGCAGTACTTC. This translates into CSAPYRGQQYF.

V is TRBV28 and J is TRBJ2-3, with 10 bases aligning to TRBD1. Unmatched junction bases numbered 5, after V lost 6 bases and J lost 2 bases. This CDR3 has 15 residues. Germline V gene sequence: CDR1 MDHEN, CDR2 SYDVKM. DNA for the CDR3: TGTGCCAGCAGCCTCGGACAGGGGGACACAGATACGCAGTATTTT. Its translation is CASSLGQGDTDTQYF.